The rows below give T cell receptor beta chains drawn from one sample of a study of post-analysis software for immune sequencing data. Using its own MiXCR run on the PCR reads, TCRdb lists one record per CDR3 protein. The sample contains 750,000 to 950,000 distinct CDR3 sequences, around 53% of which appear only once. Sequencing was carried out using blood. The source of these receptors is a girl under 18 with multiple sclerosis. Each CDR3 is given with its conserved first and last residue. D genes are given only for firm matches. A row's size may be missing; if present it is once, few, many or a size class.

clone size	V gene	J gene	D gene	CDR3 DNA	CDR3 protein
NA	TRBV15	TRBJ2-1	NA	TGTGCCACCAGCAGGCCACTACGTAGTGAGCAGTTCTTC	CATSRPLRSEQFF
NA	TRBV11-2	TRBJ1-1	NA	TGTGCCAGCAGCCTAATGGGTGGGACTGAAGCTTTCTTT	CASSLMGGTEAFF
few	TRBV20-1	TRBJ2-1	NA	TGCAGTGTTCTACATGAACGACTGGCTGTTAGGGGTGAGCAGTTCTTC	CSVLHERLAVRGEQFF
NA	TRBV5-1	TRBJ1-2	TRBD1	TGCGCCAGCAGCTTACAGGGGAGTGGCTACACCTTC	CASSLQGSGYTF
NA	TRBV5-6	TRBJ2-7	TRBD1	TGTGCCAGCAGCTTGAACAGGGGTAACGAGCAGTACTTC	CASSLNRGNEQYF
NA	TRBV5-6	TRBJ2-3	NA	TGTGCCAGCAGCTTGACCCGTCTTGGGGGCATGGATACGCAGTATTTT	CASSLTRLGGMDTQYF
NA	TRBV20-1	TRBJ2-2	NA	TGCAGTGCTCAGCTGAGGGGCCCCCACACCGGGGAGCTGTTTTTT	CSAQLRGPHTGELFF
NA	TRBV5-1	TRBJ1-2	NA	TGTGCCAGCAGCTTGGAGAGCCAGACTTACTATGGCTACACCTTC	CASSLESQTYYGYTF
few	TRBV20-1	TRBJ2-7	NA	TGCAGTGCTAACCGGGACATGGTCCCGTACGAGCAGTACTTC	CSANRDMVPYEQYF
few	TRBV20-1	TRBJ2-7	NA	TGCAGTGCCAGGGAGGTCTCCTACGAGCAGTACTTC	CSAREVSYEQYF
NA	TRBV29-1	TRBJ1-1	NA	TGCAGCGTTCGGGGCAGGTTAACGGCAGGTGAAGCTTTCTTT	CSVRGRLTAGEAFF
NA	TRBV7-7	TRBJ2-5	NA	TGTGCTAGCAGCCCTGGTGGGGAGGAGACCCAGTACTTC	CASSPGGEETQYF
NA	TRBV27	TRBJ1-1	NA	TGTGCCAGCAGTCAATTTCGCTCCACTGAAGCTTTCTTT	CASSQFRSTEAFF
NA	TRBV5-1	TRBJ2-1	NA	TGCGCCAGCAGCCCAAAGACTAGACCAGATGAGCAGTTCTTC	CASSPKTRPDEQFF
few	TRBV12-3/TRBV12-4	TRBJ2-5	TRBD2	TGTGCCAGCACCGCGACTAGCCCCCAAGAGACCCAGTACTTC	CASTATSPQETQYF
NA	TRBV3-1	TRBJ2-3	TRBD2	TGTGCCAGCAGCCAAGATATTAGCGGGGGAACAGATACGCAGTATTTT	CASSQDISGGTDTQYF
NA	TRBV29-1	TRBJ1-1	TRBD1	TGCAGCGCCTACGACAGGGTGCGAACTGAAGCTTTCTTT	CSAYDRVRTEAFF
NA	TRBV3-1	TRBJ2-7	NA	TGTGCCAGCAGCGCAAGGGCCTGGGGTCACGAGCAGTACTTC	CASSARAWGHEQYF
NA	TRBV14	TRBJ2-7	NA	TGTGCCAGCAGCCAAGGAGTTTCGTTCGAGCAGTACTTC	CASSQGVSFEQYF
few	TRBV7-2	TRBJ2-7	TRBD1	TGTGCCAGCAGCTTACAACAGGGGTCTTTCTACGAGCAGTACTTC	CASSLQQGSFYEQYF
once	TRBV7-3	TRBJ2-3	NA	TGTGCCAGCAGCTTTGAGTCCCCGGAGGGCACAGATACGCAGTATTTT	CASSFESPEGTDTQYF
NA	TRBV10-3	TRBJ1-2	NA	TGTGCCATCAGTGAGCACAGTACCTATGGCTACACCTTC	CAISEHSTYGYTF
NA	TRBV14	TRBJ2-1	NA	TGTGCCAGCAGCCGCGTTGGTGGACCTTACAATGAGCAGTTCTTC	CASSRVGGPYNEQFF
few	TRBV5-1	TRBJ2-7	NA	TGCGCCAGCAGCTTGGTCGGCGCGGGGAACTACGAGCAGTACTTC	CASSLVGAGNYEQYF
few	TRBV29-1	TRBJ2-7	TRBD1	TGCAGCGTTGAAGAGGGACAGGGCGCTTACGAGCAGTACTTC	CSVEEGQGAYEQYF
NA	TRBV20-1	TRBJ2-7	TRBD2	TGCAGTGCTAGAGGACTAGCGGGATCCTACAATGAGCAGTACTTC	CSARGLAGSYNEQYF
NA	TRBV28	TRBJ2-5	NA	TGTGCCAGCAGTCTCCCGACACTAAGAGAGACCCAGTACTTC	CASSLPTLRETQYF
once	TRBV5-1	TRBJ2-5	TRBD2	TGCGCCAGCAGCTCGTTTCGGGGAGGGGAGACCCAGTACTTC	CASSSFRGGETQYF
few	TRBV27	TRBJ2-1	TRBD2	TGTGCCAGTAGAGGGCTAGCGGGAACCTACAATGAGCAGTTCTTC	CASRGLAGTYNEQFF
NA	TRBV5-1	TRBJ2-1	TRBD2	TGCGCCAGCAGCAACGGACTAGCGGATTCGTACCCGGAGCAGTTCTTC	CASSNGLADSYPEQFF
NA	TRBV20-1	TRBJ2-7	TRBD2	TGCAGTGCTAAGGGGGCTAGCGGGAGGTCCTACGAGCAGTACTTC	CSAKGASGRSYEQYF
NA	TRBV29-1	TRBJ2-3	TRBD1	TGCAGCGCGGGACAGCAGAGCACAGATACGCAGTATTTT	CSAGQQSTDTQYF
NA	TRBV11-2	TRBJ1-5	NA	TGTGCCAGCAGCTTAGGCCGCGGACACAAGGCGAATCAGCCCCAGCATTTT	CASSLGRGHKANQPQHF
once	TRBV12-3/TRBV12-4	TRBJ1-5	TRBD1	TGTGCCAGCAGTCCAGGGAGTGACAGGGTTAATCAGCCCCAGCATTTT	CASSPGSDRVNQPQHF
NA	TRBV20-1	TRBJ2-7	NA	TGCAGTGCTAGGAGCACGGTTCCCTCCTACGAGCAGTACTTC	CSARSTVPSYEQYF
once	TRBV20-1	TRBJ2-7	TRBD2	TGCAGTGCTAGATACCATTCTCCTAGCGGACTTACCTCCTACGAGCAGTACTTC	CSARYHSPSGLTSYEQYF
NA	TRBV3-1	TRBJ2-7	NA	TGTGCCAGCAGCCCTTCACTAGTTTTGGGCTTCGAGCAGTACTTC	CASSPSLVLGFEQYF
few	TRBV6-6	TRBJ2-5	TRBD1	TGTGCCACCACTGACAGGGATTTCCAAGAGACCCAGTACTTC	CATTDRDFQETQYF
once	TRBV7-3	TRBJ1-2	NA	TGTGCCAGCAGCTTAACGTCGGACATCGCATCGGGCTACACCTTC	CASSLTSDIASGYTF
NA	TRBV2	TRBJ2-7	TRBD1	TGTGCCAGCAGGGGGACAGGGGTCCACGAGCAGTACTTC	CASRGTGVHEQYF
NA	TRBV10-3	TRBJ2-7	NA	TGTGCCATCTCGACTCCGAGCTCCTACGAGCAGTACTTC	CAISTPSSYEQYF
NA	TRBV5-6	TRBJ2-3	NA	TGTGCCAGCAGCTTGCGGGCTAGCGGCACAGATACGCAGTATTTT	CASSLRASGTDTQYF
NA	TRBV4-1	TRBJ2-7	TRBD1	TGCGCCAGCAGCCAACCGGACAGGGATAGCGACGAGCAGTACTTC	CASSQPDRDSDEQYF
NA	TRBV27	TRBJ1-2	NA	TGTGCCAGCAGTGCCCAAGGGCATGGCTACACCTTC	CASSAQGHGYTF
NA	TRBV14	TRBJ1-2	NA	TGTGCCAGCAGCTGGACAGACAACTATGGCTACACCTTC	CASSWTDNYGYTF
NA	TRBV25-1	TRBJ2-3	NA	TGTGCCAGCACCGGGGTGGGGGATACGCAGTATTTT	CASTGVGDTQYF
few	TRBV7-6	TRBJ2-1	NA	TGTGCCAGCAGATCCCATAGCTCCTACAATGAGCAGTTCTTC	CASRSHSSYNEQFF
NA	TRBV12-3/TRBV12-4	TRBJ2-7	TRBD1	TGTGCCAGCAGTTGGACAGGGTTCGAGCAGTACTTC	CASSWTGFEQYF
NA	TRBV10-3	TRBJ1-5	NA	TGTGCCATCAGTGTTGGGACACCGGACCCCAATCAGCCCCAGCATTTT	CAISVGTPDPNQPQHF
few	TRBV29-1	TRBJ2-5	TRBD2	TGCAGCACCGTTCCCCCGGGACTAGTAGGGACCCAGTACTTC	CSTVPPGLVGTQYF
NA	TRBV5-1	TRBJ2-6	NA	TGCGCCAGCAGCTCATACGGTGGCAGGGGCTCTGGGGCCAACGTCCTGACTTTC	CASSSYGGRGSGANVLTF
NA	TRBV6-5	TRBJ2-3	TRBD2	TGTGCCAGTAGTTACTCAGGGGGACTAGCGGGAGGGCCGAGCACAGATACGCAGTATTTT	CASSYSGGLAGGPSTDTQYF
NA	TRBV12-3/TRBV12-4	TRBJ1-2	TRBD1	TGTGCCAGCAGTGACCGGGACAGGGGGCCTAAATCTTATGGCTACACCTTC	CASSDRDRGPKSYGYTF
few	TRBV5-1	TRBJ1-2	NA	TGCGCCAGCAGCTTGGAGCCAGTCGATGGCTACACCTTC	CASSLEPVDGYTF